One TCR beta chain is described in this entry. The sample is drawn from a study of blood T cell repertoires in COVID-19. Whole-study context: Acute-phase and convalescent COVID-19 samples originated in the United States, Italy and Spain. PBMCs, B-cell-depleted T cells, or T cells provided the cDNA or gDNA that made up the material.

Germline V CDR1 and CDR2: KGHDR, SFDVKD. The CDR3 loop spans 15 amino acids. The V gene lost 0 bases and the J gene lost 4 bases, with 8 bases spanning the gap. As processed by the authors: For nucleated cells, counts were estimated from reference gene primer amplification. Libraries were prepared by immunoSEQ multiplex PCR; TCRdb keeps only in-frame clonotypes and omits some of them. That table supplies the V and J calls and clone size; D and trimming were determined from the DNA. The sample lists around 250,000 clones; 70% to 85% were seen once. V and J are TRBV24-1 and TRBJ2-2; D remains ambiguous. The receptor was isolated from a woman of 80 years or more with acute or convalescent COVID-19. Sequencing was performed on peripheral blood. CDR3 region: CATSDLRVPTGELFF. The CDR3 DNA reads TGTGCCACCAGTGATTTGCGGGTTCCCACCGGGGAGCTGTTTTTT.